This T cell receptor (beta chain) is drawn from a study of cytomegalovirus exposure and HLA in healthy donors. The PCR ran on 60 Vbeta and 13 Jbeta primers. The protocol was immunoSEQ multiplex PCR, while the TCRdb copy is restricted to in-frame clones and leaves out a portion. The repertoire has some 240,000 clones, around four fifths of them found once; the top ten carry 3.8%. This CDR3 comprises 11 residues. V was pared by 2 bases and J by 11 bases, with 10 bases between. Germline assignment: CDR1 SGHRS and CDR2 YFSETQ. The TCR comes from a male donor in good health and CMV-seronegative. Sequencing input: PBMCs. V usage is TRBV5-1 and J usage is TRBJ1-2, with D unclear. The CDR3 protein is CASSLRGRYTF. In nucleotides, the CDR3 is TGCGCCAGCAGCTTACGCGGTCGGTACACCTTC.